Listed here are 13 T cell receptor beta chains from one sample, sequenced in a study of persistence of HIV-infected CD4 T cells. This was the immunoSEQ version 4 assay in survey mode. The method was immunoSEQ multiplex PCR; TCRdb's version includes in-frame clones alone and lacks a portion of them. The data show some 28,000 clones, roughly 82% seen once. Lysates of CMV-infected fibroblasts at around 9.1 ug/mL stimulated these cells. Sorted nonresponding memory CD4+ T cells were CD40L-negative, CD69-negative, CD45RO-high. No antigen has been identified for these receptors. This specimen was CD4+ T cells sorted from PBMCs after roughly 19-hour stimulation, taken from a patient who received antiretroviral therapy. The receptors here all came from an adult man with HIV who was CMV-seropositive.

This chain uses TRBV7-6 with TRBJ2-1; weak D call: TRBD2 (7 bases). The CDR3 has 17 residues. V was clipped by 2 bases and J by 0 bases, with 14 bases between them. The germline CDR1 and CDR2 sequences are SGHVS and FNYEAQ. The CDR3 region has the DNA TGTGCCAGCAGCTTACGGGGGGCCTTGAGCTCCTACAATGAGCAGTTCTTC. Its translation: CASSLRGALSSYNEQFF.

The chain recombines TRBV27 with TRBJ1-5; the match to TRBD1 covers 10 bases. CDR1 is MNHEY and CDR2 is SMNVEV in the germline V gene (reference sequence). The CDR3 length is 13 residues. V lost 6 bases, J lost 5 bases, and 1 base stayed unmatched. The CDR3 protein is CASSDRGHQPQHF. The DNA of the CDR3 is TGTGCCAGCAGCGACAGGGGGCATCAGCCCCAGCATTTT.

This clone showed up just once. The genes are TRBV5-1 and TRBJ2-7, with D perhaps TRBD1 (6 bases). Germline V gene sequence: CDR1 SGHRS, CDR2 YFSETQ. Between the trimmed V and J ends, which lost 0 bases and 1 base, there was a span of 14 bases. The CDR3 length is 16 residues. In DNA form, the CDR3 reads TGCGCCAGCAGCTTGGGGGTAGGGGGACGGTCCTACGAGCAGTACTTC. This sequence encodes CASSLGVGGRSYEQYF. The full variable domain, in which reference TRBV5-1 and TRBJ2-7 provide the parts outside the CDR3, is KAGVTQTPRYLIKTRGQQVTLSCSPISGHRSVSWYQQTPGQGLQFLFEYFSETQRNKGNFPGRFSGRQFSNSRSEMNVSTLELGDSALYLCASSLGVGGRSYEQYFGPGTRLTVT.

V usage is TRBV3-1 (or the pseudogene TRBV3-2) and J usage is TRBJ2-7, with D hard to call. The ends were cut back, 2 bases at V and 5 bases at J, with 16 bases in the middle. CDR1 LGHDT and CDR2 YNNKEL come from the germline V gene (reference sequence). This CDR3 spans 15 amino acids. The CDR3 nucleotides are TGTGCCAGCAGCCAATTTACAGAGGCTTCGCACGAGCAGTACTTC. It yields the protein CASSQFTEASHEQYF.

This chain connects TRBV29-1 to TRBJ1-2; TRBD1 matches at 9 bases. CDR1 is SQVTM, CDR2 ANQGSEA, per germline. The J segment lost 8 bases and the V segment lost 4 bases, leaving 5 bases of the junction unmatched. The length of the CDR3 is 12 residues. The CDR3 nucleotides read TGCAGCGTTGGGGACAGGGAGTGGGGCTACACCTTC. This encodes CSVGDREWGYTF.

This chain uses TRBV19 with TRBJ2-7, with a tentative D call TRBD1 (5 bases). This CDR3 comprises 13 residues. V shed 7 bases and J shed 6 bases, with 16 bases lying between them. CDR1 LNHDA and CDR2 SQIVND come from the germline V gene (reference sequence). The CDR3 loop reads CASTRAEDGEQYF. The CDR3 DNA sequence: TGTGCCAGTACCAGGGCCGAGGATGGCGAGCAGTACTTC.

This clone was detected only once. The chain employs TRBV25-1 and TRBJ1-5; 7 nucleotides align to TRBD1. V was clipped by 2 bases and J by 3 bases; unmatched bases: 10. Germline loops: CDR1 MGHDK, CDR2 SYGVNS. The CDR3 has 17 amino acids. CDR3 in DNA: TGTGCCAGCAGTGAAGACACAGGGGTTAACCTCAATCAGCCCCAGCATTTT. It codes for CASSEDTGVNLNQPQHF.

The chain combines TRBV29-1 with TRBJ2-3; 9 bases agree with TRBD2. The CDR3 is 15 residues long. Germline trimming cut 3 bases from V and 2 bases from J; bases unmatched to any gene: 6. Germline CDR1 is SQVTM and CDR2 is ANQGSEA. The CDR3 here is CSVDGVAGVTDTQYF. The CDR3 nucleotides read TGCAGCGTTGACGGGGTAGCGGGGGTCACAGATACGCAGTATTTT.

V is TRBV5-1 and J is TRBJ2-1; 10 bases are a match to TRBD1. J lost 9 bases, V lost 1 base, and 4 bases had no gene match. Per germline, CDR1 SGHRS and CDR2 YFSETQ. The CDR3 sequence is 14 residues long. The CDR3 loop is CASSLQTGGSEQFF. The CDR3 nucleotides are TGCGCCAGCAGCTTGCAGACAGGGGGCAGTGAGCAGTTCTTC.

The chain couples TRBV18 to TRBJ1-1; D uncertain. Germline CDR1 reads KGHSH; CDR2 reads LQKENI. CDR3 size: 12 residues. Deletions cut 3 bases from V and 7 bases from J, with 9 bases between. The CDR3 here is CASSPNRDEAFF. The CDR3 DNA is TGTGCCAGCTCACCTAACCGTGATGAAGCTTTCTTT.

The chain recombines TRBV12-1 with TRBJ2-7. TRBV12-1 is given as a pseudogene. The CDR3 totals 13 residues. The CDR3 nucleotides read TGTGCCAGCAGCGGTATAGGGTTGGGTCAGCAGTACTTC. Amino acid sequence: CASSGIGLGQQYF.

The V and J genes are TRBV27 and TRBJ2-3, with 8 bases matching TRBD1. CDR1 and CDR2 (germline): MNHEY, SMNVEV (reference sequence). Trimming took 5 bases from V and 3 from J; bases not matched to a gene: 4. The CDR3 runs to 14 residues. The DNA of the CDR3 is TGTGCCAGCAGTCTGGACAGGGTTACAGATACGCAGTATTTT. It yields the protein CASSLDRVTDTQYF.

This clone came up once. The V call is TRBV24-1, the J call TRBJ2-3, with TRBD2 matching over 12 bases. The germline gives CDR1 KGHDR, CDR2 SFDVKD. The junction had 5 bases not matched to a gene; V was cut back by 5 bases and J by 3 bases. The CDR3 length is 16 residues. In DNA form, the CDR3 reads TGTGCCACCAGTGTAGCTAGCGGGGGGGCTACAGATACGCAGTATTTT. Protein product: CATSVASGGATDTQYF.